This T cell receptor (beta chain) was identified during a study of blood T cell repertoires in COVID-19 (dated by TCRdb to the early 2020s). About the study as a whole: Collaborator samples came from the United States, Italy and Spain and covered acute and convalescent phases of COVID-19. The prospective study material was composed of cDNA or gDNA derived from T cells, B-cell-depleted T cells, or PBMCs. Deeply sampled blood TCRbeta repertoires from subjects exposed to, actively infected with, or recovered from COVID-19 were included in the dataset. A freely available public database, intended as a resource for researchers studying the immune response to SARS-CoV-2, is where the repertoires were released. The samples were drawn from the first 160 participants of the ongoing ImmuneRACE study and from 1,254 subjects provided by 6 global collaborators. The sample metadata nearly always contained a de-identified subject ID, COVID-19 status, age in years and sex. Where available, HLA class I and class II types were obtained from metadata supplied by the sample provider rather than from assay-based typing.

The immunoSEQ Assay, a bias-controlled multiplex PCR, was used to amplify TCRbeta CDR3 regions from genomic DNA. On the study's bioinformatics: Within the assay, amplification of reference gene primers was used to estimate how many nucleated cells each sample contained. To quantify the absolute abundance of each unique TCRbeta CDR3 rearrangement, sequence reads were collapsed and filtered. For each sample, productive Simpson clonality was calculated as the square root of Simpson's diversity index over productive rearrangements. Drawn from immuneACCESS, this table holds only the in-frame rearrangements with V and J called that TCRdb kept. Clones are partly lost; checked studies trace under half to an unresolved V gene and leave the rest unexplained. The V and J calls and clone size were taken over from that table, and D and trimming were inferred from the DNA. Present in this sample are about 210,000 clones, 84% of which were seen just once. The ten largest clonotypes hold roughly 8.7% of the sample.

Each collaborating institution followed its own protocols to collect whole blood in K2EDTA tubes. For TCRbeta analysis, collaborator samples were shipped as frozen whole blood, as isolated PBMCs, or as DNA extracted from either sample type. Overall study outcomes, separate from this receptor: Clinical and demographic metadata were provided uncurated, with the amount varying by source and participant.

In regard to this clone: Its antigen target is currently unknown. One base away there is no much larger clone; base qualities are not given.

Sample: peripheral blood. This sequence was found in a middle-aged man with active or convalescent COVID-19.

The DNA is as follows: TGTGCCAGCAGCGTCGGGGGCTCTGGGGCCAACGTCCTGACTTTC. This gives the protein CASSVGGSGANVLTF. This chain is built from TRBV7-3 and TRBJ2-6; the D gene is perhaps TRBD2, on 6 matching bases. From its cysteine to its phenylalanine, the CDR3 spans 15 amino acids. Just CDR3 DNA is preserved here, 45 bases in frame from base 1. The trim is 5 bases for V and 0 bases for J, with a gap of 8 bases between the germline ends. Taken from the germline V gene, the CDR1 and CDR2 loops are SGHTA and FQGTGA.